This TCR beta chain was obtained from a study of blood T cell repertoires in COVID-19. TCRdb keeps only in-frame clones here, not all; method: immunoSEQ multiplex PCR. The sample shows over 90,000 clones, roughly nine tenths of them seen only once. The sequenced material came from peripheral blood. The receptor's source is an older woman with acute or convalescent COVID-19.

The CDR3 protein is CASSPGRRAGETQYF. For the CDR3, the DNA is TGTGCCAGCTCACCCGGGAGGAGGGCCGGTGAGACCCAGTACTTC. V usage is TRBV18 and J usage is TRBJ2-5; 7 bases match TRBD2. V shed 3 bases, J shed 5 bases, and the junction held 9 bases outside the gene matches. CDR3 size: 15 residues. Germline V CDR1 and CDR2: KGHSH, LQKENI.